One sample yielded the 8 T cell receptor beta chains listed below, sequenced in a study of OX40 agonist ivuxolimab in advanced cancers. TCRdb's table, derived via immunoSEQ multiplex PCR, lists solely in-frame clones and lacks some. The repertoire holds over 50,000 clones, with approximately 86% as singletons. Specimen: CD4+ or CD8+ T cells sorted from blood, collected in a trial of the OX40 agonist ivuxolimab. These receptors came from an adult with an advanced solid tumor such as melanoma, head and neck, liver or kidney cancer.

This chain connects TRBV19 to TRBJ1-5; maybe TRBD1 (5 bases). CDR1 is LNHDA and CDR2 is SQIVND in the germline V gene (reference sequence). CDR3 length equals 16 residues. V lost 3 bases to trimming and J lost 2 bases, with 14 bases between them. Written as DNA, the CDR3 is TGTGCCAGTAGTATTCGGACTGGGGGACGCAATCAGCCCCAGCATTTT. It yields the protein CASSIRTGGRNQPQHF.

V is TRBV7-2 and J is TRBJ2-1, with 9 bases matching TRBD1. V shed 3 bases, J shed 5 bases, and the junction held 5 bases outside the gene matches. Germline CDR1 reads SGHTA; CDR2 reads FQGNSA. The CDR3 is 15 residues long. The CDR3 reads CASSFRDRANNEQFF. The CDR3 region has the DNA TGTGCCAGCAGCTTCCGGGACAGGGCGAACAATGAGCAGTTCTTC.

In this sample, this clone turned up a few times. The rearrangement links TRBV28 to TRBJ1-3; D not resolved. The germline gives CDR1 MDHEN, CDR2 SYDVKM. The V and J ends lost 7 bases and 0 bases respectively, with 10 bases between them. The CDR3 extends over 14 amino acids. The CDR3 region is CASINSYSGNTIYF. The CDR3 DNA reads TGTGCCAGCATAAACAGCTACTCTGGAAACACCATATATTTT.

The chain uses TRBV30 and TRBJ2-1, with D perhaps TRBD2 (5 bases). V gave up 0 bases and J gave up 0 bases, with 9 bases separating them. The germline V gene encodes CDR1 GTSNPN and CDR2 SVGIG (reference sequence). The CDR3 consists of 15 residues. This CDR3 is CAWSVLGSSYNEQFF. The CDR3 nucleotides are TGTGCCTGGAGTGTACTAGGGAGCTCCTACAATGAGCAGTTCTTC.

CDR3 region: CASSPWTSGNADTQYF. The CDR3 DNA reads TGTGCCAGCAGTCCTTGGACTAGCGGGAATGCAGATACGCAGTATTTT. The chain combines TRBV6-6 with TRBJ2-3; 12 bases line up with TRBD2. Germline V gene lookup returns CDR1 MNHNY and CDR2 SVGAGI (reference sequence). The CDR3 covers 16 residues. The trim removed 5 bases at V and 4 bases at J, leaving 7 bases unmatched.

This rearrangement joins TRBV29-1 to TRBJ1-3; D unclear. CDR1 is SQVTM, CDR2 ANQGSEA, per germline. The CDR3 is 15 amino acids. V lost 4 bases, J lost 0 bases, and 13 bases lay in between. The CDR3 bases are TGCAGCGTTGTTGGGCAGCTCAGCTCTGGAAACACCATATATTTT. This sequence encodes CSVVGQLSSGNTIYF.

The V gene is TRBV28, the J gene TRBJ1-2, with 10 bases identical to TRBD1. Germline V gene data show CDR1 as MDHEN and CDR2 as SYDVKM. Trimming at V came to 6 bases and at J to 4 bases, leaving 2 bases not matched to a gene. There are 13 residues in the CDR3. In DNA form, the CDR3 reads TGTGCCAGCAGGGGGACAGGGGCCTATGGCTACACCTTC. Amino acid sequence: CASRGTGAYGYTF.

V is TRBV19 and J is TRBJ1-4, with D possibly being TRBD1 (6 bases). This CDR3 contains 13 residues. Germline V gene sequence: CDR1 LNHDA, CDR2 SQIVND (reference sequence). Deletions cut 5 bases from V and 8 bases from J, with 12 bases between. This CDR3 reads CASSDRPEEKLFF. The CDR3 DNA follows: TGTGCCAGTAGTGACAGGCCGGAAGAAAAACTGTTTTTT. Using reference TRBV19 and TRBJ1-4 for the parts outside the CDR3, the full variable domain is DGGITQSPKYLFRKEGQNVTLSCEQNLNHDAMYWYRQDPGQGLRLIYYSQIVNDFQKGDIAEGYSVSREKKESFPLTVTSAQKNPTAFYLCASSDRPEEKLFFGSGTQLSVL.